This T cell receptor beta chain derives from a study of Graves' ophthalmopathy and Graves' hyperthyroidism. The wider study: Hyperthyroidism showing no ophthalmopathy within 18 months of follow-up was stable.

The CDR3 spans 14 residues. CDR1 and CDR2 from the germline V gene are MNHEY and SMNVEV (reference sequence). The germline V and J ends were trimmed by 6 bases and 1 base, with 9 bases remaining between them. Among the hyperthyroidism patients, all were newly diagnosed, aged 18 to 65, with under 2 months' duration. This clonotype was detected a few times. CDR3 regions of TCR beta were amplified from RNA transcripts. After a first-round RT-PCR with HTBI primers, a second-round multiplex PCR was run. One entry per CDR3 protein, called by TCRdb with MiXCR from the multiplex PCR reads. Here the sample spans over a million distinct CDR3 sequences, 35% to 45% being singletons.

Sequenced: peripheral blood or thyroid tissue (not recorded which). This chain joins TRBV27 and TRBJ2-2, with D possibly TRBD1 on 5 matching bases. The clonotype comes from an adult man with Graves' hyperthyroidism. The CDR3 coding sequence is TGTGCCAGCAGGTCCACAGGGAACACCGGGGAGCTGTTTTTT. It translates to CASRSTGNTGELFF.